This T cell receptor beta chain appears in the sequencing data of a study of blood T cell repertoires in COVID-19 (dated by TCRdb to the early 2020s). Regarding the complete study: The collaborator samples originated in the United States, Italy and Spain and spanned the acute and convalescent phases of COVID-19. The sample metadata nearly always contained a de-identified subject ID, COVID-19 status, age in years and sex. The material from the prospective study consisted of cDNA or gDNA derived from T cells, B-cell-depleted T cells, or PBMCs. The samples were drawn from the first 160 participants of the ongoing ImmuneRACE study and from more than 1,000 subjects provided by 6 global collaborators. The repertoires were released in a freely available public database intended as a resource for research on the immune response to SARS-CoV-2. Where available, HLA class I and class II types were obtained from metadata supplied by the sample provider rather than from assay-based typing. Subjects who had been exposed to COVID-19, were actively infected with it, or had recovered from it provided the deeply sampled blood TCRbeta repertoires that made up the dataset.

TCRbeta CDR3 regions were amplified from genomic DNA by means of the immunoSEQ Assay, a bias-controlled multiplex PCR. On the authors' methods: Nucleated cell counts per sample were estimated from amplification of reference gene primers within the assay. Sequence reads were collapsed and filtered to measure the absolute abundance of every unique TCRbeta CDR3 rearrangement. For each sample, productive Simpson clonality was calculated as the square root of Simpson's diversity index over productive rearrangements. Held by TCRdb, this immuneACCESS table contains in-frame sequences only and omits some clones. Under half of the omission traces to an unresolved V gene where checked; the cause of the rest is unknown. Clone size and V and J calls were adopted from that table, with D and trimming inferred from the DNA. In this sample the table shows 55,000 to 75,000 clones, roughly 85% of which occur a single time. The leading ten clones occupy 3% to 4% of the sample.

The collaborating institutions used their own protocols to collect whole blood in K2EDTA tubes. For TCRbeta analysis, collaborator samples were shipped as frozen whole blood, as isolated PBMCs, or as DNA extracted from either sample type. Results and caveats for the whole study, not just this receptor: The amount of clinical and demographic metadata varied by source and participant and was provided uncurated.

Cut back by 4 bases and 5 bases, the V and J ends lie 15 bases apart. Including the terminal cysteine and phenylalanine, the CDR3 comprises 14 residues. Of the read, only the CDR3 DNA is kept; its 42 bases are in frame from base 1. Taken from the germline V gene, the CDR1 and CDR2 loops are SQVTM and ANQGSEA. To note about this clone: The antigen it binds to is not known. Base qualities are not at hand, and no much larger clone is one base apart.

The chain joins TRBV29-1 to TRBJ1-5; no D gene is confidently identified. The sample was peripheral blood. This clonotype was obtained from a man in his sixties with acute or convalescent COVID-19. The DNA is TGCAGCGTTGCGGTAAACGGGAACGATCAGCCCCAGCATTTT. This translates into CSVAVNGNDQPQHF. When the CDR3 is completed using the reference TRBV29-1 and TRBJ1-5 genes on either side, the full variable domain is SAVISQKPSRDICQRGTSLTIQCQVDSQVTMMFWYRQQPGQSLTLIATANQGSEATYESGFVIDKFPISRPNLTFSTLTVSNMSPEDSSIYLCSVAVNGNDQPQHFGDGTRLSIL.